These 19 T cell receptor beta chains were all obtained from the same sample, sequenced in a study of cytomegalovirus exposure and HLA in healthy donors (dated 2017 in TCRdb). To prepare the library, the immunoSEQ multiplex PCR assay was applied. For the multiplex PCR, a mixture combining 60 forward primers for TCR Vbeta segments and 13 reverse primers for TCR Jbeta segments was used. Here the immuneACCESS table is served through TCRdb, limited to in-frame sequences with V and J called. Missing clones are a known gap in these copies; in checked studies unresolved V genes cover under half, and the rest lacks a known reason. A total of 110,000 to 150,000 clones appear in this sample, less than 85% of them only once. About 2% of the sample is taken by the ten largest. Sequenced input: PBMCs. The receptors were sampled from an older woman in good health and CMV-seropositive.

Points on this clone: The same CDR3 can be traced to other DNA sequences in this sample. V and J are TRBV5-1 and TRBJ2-1; the D is unclear. The CDR3 has 12 amino acids. Germline-derived CDR1 and CDR2 are SGHRS and YFSETQ. Between the trimmed V and J ends, which lost 1 base and 6 bases, there was a span of 5 bases. The chain's CDR3 is CASSLILNEQFF. The CDR3 DNA reads as TGCGCCAGCAGCTTGATTCTCAATGAGCAGTTCTTC.

The table lists this clone with a few counts. V is TRBV6-1 and J is TRBJ2-7; D gene unclear. V lost 1 base and J 6 bases, leaving 7 bases between the germline ends. Germline V gives CDR1 MNHNS, CDR2 SASEGT. This CDR3 comprises 12 residues. This chain's CDR3 is CASSEGWAEQYF. In DNA, the CDR3 is TGTGCCAGCAGTGAAGGTTGGGCCGAGCAGTACTTC.

This clone has more than one count but fewer than ten. The V call is TRBV28, the J call TRBJ1-5, with D maybe TRBD1 (6 bases). The V and J ends lost 5 bases and 0 bases respectively, with 14 bases between them. Germline V gene lookup returns CDR1 MDHEN and CDR2 SYDVKM. The CDR3 spans 16 residues. The CDR3 DNA follows: TGTGCCAGCAGTCCGCGGACAGTTTATAGCAATCAGCCCCAGCATTTT. Translating gives CASSPRTVYSNQPQHF.

The chain recombines TRBV30 with TRBJ2-4; D possibly corresponds to TRBD2 (6 bases). The CDR3 totals 13 residues. Trimming left V 0 bases short and J 6 bases short, with 9 bases between. CDR1 is GTSNPN, CDR2 SVGIG, per germline (reference sequence). CDR3 coding DNA: TGTGCCTGGAGTGTTGGGGGGAGAAACATTCAGTACTTC. Translating it yields CAWSVGGRNIQYF. Drawing the rest from reference TRBV30 and TRBJ2-4, the complete variable domain is SQTIHQWPATLVQPVGSPLSLECTVEGTSNPNLYWYRQAAGRGLQLLFYSVGIGQISSEVPQNLSASRPQDRQFILSSKKLLLSDSGFYLCAWSVGGRNIQYFGAGTRLSVL.

The rearrangement joins TRBV28 to TRBJ2-1; no reliable D call. The CDR3 is 14 amino acids. V lost 7 bases, J lost 0 bases, and 10 bases lay in between. Per the germline V gene, CDR1 is MDHEN and CDR2 is SYDVKM. CDR3 sequence (DNA): TGTGCCAGCACCTCTTTCCTCTCCTACAATGAGCAGTTCTTC. It is translated as CASTSFLSYNEQFF. The whole variable domain, filled in from reference TRBV28 and TRBJ2-1, reads DVKVTQSSRYLVKRTGEKVFLECVQDMDHENMFWYRQDPGLGLRLIYFSYDVKMKEKGDIPEGYSVSREKKERFSLILESASTNQTSMYLCASTSFLSYNEQFFGPGTRLTVL.

The chain recombines TRBV9 with TRBJ1-1; D call uncertain. This CDR3 region has 15 residues. The V end was cut by 0 bases, the J end by 3 bases, with 12 bases between. Germline V gene lookup returns CDR1 SGDLS and CDR2 YYNGEE. Here the CDR3 DNA reads TGTGCCAGCAGCGTAGCGGGAAAGGGCGACACTGAAGCTTTCTTT. Amino acids: CASSVAGKGDTEAFF.

This clone came up once. The J gene is TRBJ1-1, the V gene TRBV6-6; 8 bases agree with TRBD1. The germline CDR1 and CDR2 sequences are MNHNY and SVGAGI (reference sequence). Unmatched junction bases numbered 10, after V lost 4 bases and J lost 3 bases. CDR3 length equals 16 residues. The CDR3 is CASSSPRQGTDTEAFF. The DNA of the CDR3 is TGTGCCAGCAGTTCCCCGAGACAGGGGACCGACACTGAAGCTTTCTTT.

The V gene is TRBV4-1, the J gene TRBJ2-5; 11 nucleotides match TRBD2. CDR1 MGHRA and CDR2 YSYEKL come from the germline V gene. The CDR3 loop spans 16 amino acids. Losses at the gene ends were 4 bases for V and 5 bases for J; bases not matched to a gene: 9. This chain's CDR3 is CASSRWGSGREETQYF. DNA of the CDR3: TGCGCCAGCAGCCGCTGGGGTAGCGGGAGGGAGGAGACCCAGTACTTC.

The V and J genes are TRBV4-1 and TRBJ2-7, with 7 positions matching TRBD2. From germline, CDR1 is MGHRA and CDR2 YSYEKL. CDR3 length: 15 residues. Trimming took 1 base from V and 3 from J; bases not matched to a gene: 6. CDR3 sequence: CASSQGASGRYEQYF. In DNA, the CDR3 is TGCGCCAGCAGCCAAGGGGCTAGCGGACGCTACGAGCAGTACTTC.

The chain combines TRBV2 with TRBJ1-2; maybe TRBD1 (5 bases). CDR1 and CDR2 (germline): SNHLY, FYNNEI. The ends were cut back, 8 bases at V and 4 bases at J, with 23 bases in the middle. The CDR3 consists of 16 residues. CDR3 sequence: CASGGTPRTLSYGYTF. The DNA for the CDR3 is TGTGCCAGCGGTGGGACTCCCCGGACCCTTAGCTATGGCTACACCTTC.

This clone was detected once. This chain joins TRBV4-2 and TRBJ1-4; D possibly corresponds to TRBD1 (5 bases). V lost 0 bases, J lost 10 bases, and 18 bases lay in between. The germline V gene encodes CDR1 LGHNA and CDR2 YNFKEQ. The CDR3 has 16 residues. This chain's CDR3 is CASSQEGGRAPGKLFF. DNA of the CDR3: TGTGCCAGCAGCCAAGAGGGTGGCAGGGCCCCAGGAAAACTGTTTTTT.

This chain uses TRBV5-4 with TRBJ2-7; D may be TRBD2 (5 bases). Germline loops: CDR1 SGHNT, CDR2 YYREEE (reference sequence). With 4 bases removed from V and 2 bases from J, the gap between germline ends came to 16 bases. This CDR3 is 15 amino acids long. CDR3 coding DNA: TGTGCCAGCAGCCCACCGGGAACGTTAACCTACGAGCAGTACTTC. It encodes CASSPPGTLTYEQYF.

The chain joins TRBV2 to TRBJ2-3, with 9 bases identical to TRBD1. CDR3 size: 15 residues. The V and J ends lost 6 bases and 2 bases, in that order; junction bases with no gene match: 6. Germline V lookup: CDR1 SNHLY, CDR2 FYNNEI. CDR3 amino acids: CASRATGGYTDTQYF. Written as DNA, the CDR3 is TGTGCCAGCAGGGCGACAGGGGGATACACAGATACGCAGTATTTT.

CDR3 loop: CASSLGTEANYGYTF. DNA of the CDR3: TGTGCCAGCAGCTTAGGGACAGAAGCTAACTATGGCTACACCTTC. The rearrangement links TRBV7-2 to TRBJ1-2; D might be TRBD1 (6 bases). The CDR3 loop spans 15 amino acids. Looked up from germline, CDR1 is SGHTA and CDR2 is FQGNSA. V gave up 1 base and J gave up 0 bases, with 9 bases separating them.

The chain joins TRBV9 to TRBJ2-3; a possible D gene is TRBD2 (7 bases). V dropped 0 bases and J dropped 1 base, with 12 bases sitting between them. The length of the CDR3 is 16 residues. From germline, CDR1 is SGDLS and CDR2 YYNGEE. DNA for the CDR3: TGTGCCAGCAGCGTAGGGGGGGGACACCGCACAGATACGCAGTATTTT. It encodes CASSVGGGHRTDTQYF.

This chain uses TRBV28 with TRBJ1-2; D perhaps matches TRBD1 (5 bases). Germline V gives CDR1 MDHEN, CDR2 SYDVKM. V was trimmed by 7 bases and J by 8 bases, leaving 14 bases between them. CDR3 size: 12 residues. The CDR3 DNA reads TGTGCCAGCAAGTCATCAGGGCGCGGCTACACCTTC. Residues: CASKSSGRGYTF.

CDR3 protein: CASSMDRGAGNTIYF. In DNA, the CDR3 is TGTGCCAGCAGCATGGACAGGGGAGCTGGAAACACCATATATTTT. The rearrangement uses TRBV6-5 and TRBJ1-3; 9 bases agree with TRBD1. V lost 6 bases to trimming and J lost 2 bases; unmatched junction nucleotides: 5. The CDR3 totals 15 residues. Germline values: CDR1 MNHEY, CDR2 SVGAGI.

The CDR3 bases are TGTGCCAGTAGTGCTTTCGCGGGGAGGAGCTCCTACGAGCAGTACTTC. Its protein product is CASSAFAGRSSYEQYF. The chain recombines TRBV19 with TRBJ2-7; weak D call: TRBD2 (6 bases). The germline CDR1 and CDR2 sequences are LNHDA and SQIVND (reference sequence). Trimming removed 5 bases from V and 0 bases from J, with 17 bases in between. This CDR3 has 16 amino acids.

The genes are TRBV30 and TRBJ1-4, with 8 nucleotides matching TRBD1. Germline values: CDR1 GTSNPN, CDR2 SVGIG (reference sequence). The CDR3 sequence is 16 residues long. Germline trimming cut 0 bases from V and 8 bases from J; bases unmatched to any gene: 11. The CDR3 protein is CAWSVRSGTGKEKLFF. The DNA of the CDR3 is TGTGCCTGGAGTGTACGTTCTGGGACAGGCAAAGAAAAACTGTTTTTT.